The clone carrying this T cell receptor (beta chain) appeared a few times. Its target is not known. The data originate from a study of T cell responses to AZD1222 COVID-19 vaccine. Notes on the study in general: Only a handful of individuals given AZD1222 were seropositive at baseline.

The V end was cut by 1 base, the J end by 0 bases, with 6 bases between. The CDR3 has 14 amino acids. From germline, CDR1 is SGHTA and CDR2 FQGTGA. Data came from immunoSEQ multiplex PCR; TCRdb stores just in-frame clones and leaves some out. This table holds 60,000 to 85,000 clones, around 89% found once. This sequence originates from an adult who received the MenACWY meningococcal vaccine as a control. The chain carries TRBV7-3 and TRBJ1-1; D call uncertain. Material: peripheral blood, obtained 28 days after the second dose of the MenACWY control vaccine. Written as DNA, the CDR3 is TGTGCCAGCAGCTTAATTGGGATGAACACTGAAGCTTTCTTT. This encodes CASSLIGMNTEAFF.